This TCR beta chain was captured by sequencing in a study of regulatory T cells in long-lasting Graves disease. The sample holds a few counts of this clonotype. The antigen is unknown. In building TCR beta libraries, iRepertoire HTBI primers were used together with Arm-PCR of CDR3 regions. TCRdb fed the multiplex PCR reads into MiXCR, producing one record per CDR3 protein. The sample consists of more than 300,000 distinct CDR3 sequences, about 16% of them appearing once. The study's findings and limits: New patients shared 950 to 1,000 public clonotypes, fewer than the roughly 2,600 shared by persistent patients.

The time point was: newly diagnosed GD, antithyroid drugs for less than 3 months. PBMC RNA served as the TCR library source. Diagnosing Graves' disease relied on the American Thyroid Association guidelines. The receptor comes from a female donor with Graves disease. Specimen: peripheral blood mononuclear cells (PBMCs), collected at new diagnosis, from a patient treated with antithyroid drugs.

CDR3: CAWMLAGGGTEAFF. The CDR3 nucleotides are TGTGCCTGGATGCTAGCTGGGGGGGGCACTGAAGCTTTCTTT. The chain uses TRBV30 and TRBJ1-1; D possibly corresponds to TRBD1 (5 bases). The CDR3 totals 14 residues. Trimming stripped 4 bases from V and 4 bases from J, with 16 bases between. Per the germline V gene, CDR1 is GTSNPN and CDR2 is SVGIG (reference sequence).